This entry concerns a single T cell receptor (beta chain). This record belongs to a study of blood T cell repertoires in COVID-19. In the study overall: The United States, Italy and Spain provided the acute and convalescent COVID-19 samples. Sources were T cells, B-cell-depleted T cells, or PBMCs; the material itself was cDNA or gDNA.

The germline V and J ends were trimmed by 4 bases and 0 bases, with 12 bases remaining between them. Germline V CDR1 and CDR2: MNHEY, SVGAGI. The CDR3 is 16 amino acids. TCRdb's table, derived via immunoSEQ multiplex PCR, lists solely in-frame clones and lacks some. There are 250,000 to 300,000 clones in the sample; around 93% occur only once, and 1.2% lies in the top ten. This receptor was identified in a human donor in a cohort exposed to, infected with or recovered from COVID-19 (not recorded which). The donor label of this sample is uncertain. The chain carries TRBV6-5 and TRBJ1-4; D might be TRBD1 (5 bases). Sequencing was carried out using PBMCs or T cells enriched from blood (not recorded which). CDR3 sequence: CASSFRQPPTNEKLFF. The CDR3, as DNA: TGTGCCAGCAGTTTTCGACAGCCACCAACTAATGAAAAACTGTTTTTT.